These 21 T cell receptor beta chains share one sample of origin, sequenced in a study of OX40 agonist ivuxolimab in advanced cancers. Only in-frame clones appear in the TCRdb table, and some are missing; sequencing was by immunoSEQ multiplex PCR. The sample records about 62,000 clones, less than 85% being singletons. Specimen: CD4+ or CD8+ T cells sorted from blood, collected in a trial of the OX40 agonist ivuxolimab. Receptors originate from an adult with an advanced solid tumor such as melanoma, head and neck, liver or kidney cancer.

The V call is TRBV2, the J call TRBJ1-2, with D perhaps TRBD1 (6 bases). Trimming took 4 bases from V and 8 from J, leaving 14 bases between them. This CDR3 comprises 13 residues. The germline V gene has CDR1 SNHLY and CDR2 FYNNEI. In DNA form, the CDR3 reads TGTGCCAGCAGTGTTTCTAGGGGGGACGGCTACACCTTC. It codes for CASSVSRGDGYTF.

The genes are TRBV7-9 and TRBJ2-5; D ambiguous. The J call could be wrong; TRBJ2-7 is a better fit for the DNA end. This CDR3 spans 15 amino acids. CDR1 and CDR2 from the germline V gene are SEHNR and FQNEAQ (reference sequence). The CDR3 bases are TGTGCCAGCAGCCCCCGGGCAGCCAGCTCCTACGAGCAGTACTTC. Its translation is CASSPRAASSYEQYF.

The CDR3 is CASSVDSWTGAGNIQYF. The CDR3 bases are TGTGCCAGCAGCGTAGATTCTTGGACAGGGGCCGGGAACATTCAGTACTTC. J is TRBJ2-4 and V is TRBV9; 9 bases map to TRBD1. Germline CDR1 reads SGDLS; CDR2 reads YYNGEE. The trim removed 0 bases at V and 7 bases at J, leaving 11 bases unmatched. CDR3 length equals 17 residues.

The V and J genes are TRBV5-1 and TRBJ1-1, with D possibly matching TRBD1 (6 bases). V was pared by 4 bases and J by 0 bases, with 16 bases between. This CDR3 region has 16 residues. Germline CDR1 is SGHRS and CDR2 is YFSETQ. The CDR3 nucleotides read TGCGCCAGCAGCCCCCGGGGCAGGGGATTGAACACTGAAGCTTTCTTT. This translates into CASSPRGRGLNTEAFF.

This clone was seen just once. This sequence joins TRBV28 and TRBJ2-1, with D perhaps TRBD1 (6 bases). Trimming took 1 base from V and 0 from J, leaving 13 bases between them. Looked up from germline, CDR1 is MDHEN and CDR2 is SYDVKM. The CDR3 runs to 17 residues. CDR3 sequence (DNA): TGTGCCAGCAGTTTATTGGGGGCGGTCAGCTCCTACAATGAGCAGTTCTTC. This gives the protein CASSLLGAVSSYNEQFF.

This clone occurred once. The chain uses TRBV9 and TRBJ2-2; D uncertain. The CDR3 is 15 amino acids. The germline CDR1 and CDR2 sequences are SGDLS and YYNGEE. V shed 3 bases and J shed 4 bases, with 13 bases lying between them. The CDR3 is CASSARGLSTGELFF. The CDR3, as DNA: TGTGCCAGCAGCGCCCGAGGCTTGAGCACCGGGGAGCTGTTTTTT.

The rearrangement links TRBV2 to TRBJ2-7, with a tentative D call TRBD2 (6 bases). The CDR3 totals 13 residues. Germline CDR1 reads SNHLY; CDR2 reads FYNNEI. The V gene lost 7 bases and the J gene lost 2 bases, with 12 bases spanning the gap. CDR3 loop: CASTTSYPYEQYF. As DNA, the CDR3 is TGTGCCAGCACTACTAGCTATCCCTACGAGCAGTACTTC.

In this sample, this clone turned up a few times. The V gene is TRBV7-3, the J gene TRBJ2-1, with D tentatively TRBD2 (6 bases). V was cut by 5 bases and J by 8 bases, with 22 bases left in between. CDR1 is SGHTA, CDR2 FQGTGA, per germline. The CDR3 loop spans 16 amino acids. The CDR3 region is CASSEGLTPLVDEQFF. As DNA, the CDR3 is TGTGCCAGCAGCGAAGGACTAACCCCCTTAGTAGATGAGCAGTTCTTC.

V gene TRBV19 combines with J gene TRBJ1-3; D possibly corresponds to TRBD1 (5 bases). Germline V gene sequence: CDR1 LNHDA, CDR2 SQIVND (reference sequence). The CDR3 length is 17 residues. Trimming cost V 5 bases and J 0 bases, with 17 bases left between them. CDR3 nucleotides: TGTGCCAGTAGTCCTCGTGTGGGGCAAATCTCTGGAAACACCATATATTTT. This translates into CASSPRVGQISGNTIYF.

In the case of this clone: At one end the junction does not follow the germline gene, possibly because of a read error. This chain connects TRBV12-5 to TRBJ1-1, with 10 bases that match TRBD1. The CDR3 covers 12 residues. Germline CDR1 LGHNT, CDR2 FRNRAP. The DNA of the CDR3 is TGTGCTAGTGGTTTGGAGGGACAGGGGCGCCCATTT. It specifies CASGLEGQGRPF.

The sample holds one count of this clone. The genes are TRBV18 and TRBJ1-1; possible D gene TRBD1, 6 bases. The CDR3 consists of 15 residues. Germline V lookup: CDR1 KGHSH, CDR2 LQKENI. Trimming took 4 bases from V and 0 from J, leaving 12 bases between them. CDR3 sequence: CASSLPGQMNTEAFF. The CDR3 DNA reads TGTGCCAGCTCACTACCGGGACAAATGAACACTGAAGCTTTCTTT.

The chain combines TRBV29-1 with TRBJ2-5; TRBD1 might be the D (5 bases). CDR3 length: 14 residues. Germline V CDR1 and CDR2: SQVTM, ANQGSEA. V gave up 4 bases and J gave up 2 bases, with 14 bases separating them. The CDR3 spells CSVALRQRQETQYF. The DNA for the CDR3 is TGCAGCGTTGCCTTGAGACAGAGACAAGAGACCCAGTACTTC.

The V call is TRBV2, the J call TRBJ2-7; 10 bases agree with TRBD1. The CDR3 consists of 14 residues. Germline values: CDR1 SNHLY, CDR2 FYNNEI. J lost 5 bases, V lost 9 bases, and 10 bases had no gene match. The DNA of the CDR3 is TGTGCCAGTAGCGACAGGGGGCGCATCGACGAGCAGTACTTC. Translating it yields CASSDRGRIDEQYF. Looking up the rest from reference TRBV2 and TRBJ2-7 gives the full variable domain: EPEVTQTPSHQVTQMGQEVILRCVPISNHLYFYWYRQILGQKVEFLVSFYNNEISEKSEIFDDQFSVERPDGSNFTLKIRSTKLEDSAMYFCASSDRGRIDEQYFGPGTRLTVT.

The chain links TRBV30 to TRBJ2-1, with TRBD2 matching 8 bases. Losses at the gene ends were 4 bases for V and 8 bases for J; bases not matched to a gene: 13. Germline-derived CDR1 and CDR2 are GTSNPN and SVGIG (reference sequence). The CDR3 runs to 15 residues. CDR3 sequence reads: CAWTRGLEYRDEQFF. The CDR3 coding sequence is TGTGCCTGGACCCGGGGACTAGAGTACAGGGATGAGCAGTTCTTC.

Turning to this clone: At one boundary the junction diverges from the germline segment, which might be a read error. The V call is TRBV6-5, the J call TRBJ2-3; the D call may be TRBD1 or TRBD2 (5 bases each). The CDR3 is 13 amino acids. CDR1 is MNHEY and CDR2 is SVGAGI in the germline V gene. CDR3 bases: TGTGCCAGCAGTGAAGTGAGGGGAGATATGCAGTATTTT. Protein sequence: CASSEVRGDMQYF.

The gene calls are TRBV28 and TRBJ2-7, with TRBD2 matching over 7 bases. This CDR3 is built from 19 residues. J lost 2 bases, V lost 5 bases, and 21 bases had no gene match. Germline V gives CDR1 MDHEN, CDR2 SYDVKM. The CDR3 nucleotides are TGTGCCAGCAGTACGCTCTGGGTCAGGGAGGCGGGAGAGACCTACGAGCAGTACTTC. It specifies CASSTLWVREAGETYEQYF.

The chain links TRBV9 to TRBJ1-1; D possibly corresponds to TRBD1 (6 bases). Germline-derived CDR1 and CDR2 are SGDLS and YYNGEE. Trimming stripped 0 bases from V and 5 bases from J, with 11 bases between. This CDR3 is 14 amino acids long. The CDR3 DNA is TGTGCCAGCAGCGTAGTGGGGGCGGGGACTGAAGCTTTCTTT. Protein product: CASSVVGAGTEAFF.

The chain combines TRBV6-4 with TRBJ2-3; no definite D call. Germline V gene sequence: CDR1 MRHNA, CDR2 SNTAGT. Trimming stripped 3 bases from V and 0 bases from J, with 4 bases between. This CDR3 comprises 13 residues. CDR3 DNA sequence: TGTGCCAGCAGTGAAAGGAGCACAGATACGCAGTATTTT. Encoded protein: CASSERSTDTQYF.

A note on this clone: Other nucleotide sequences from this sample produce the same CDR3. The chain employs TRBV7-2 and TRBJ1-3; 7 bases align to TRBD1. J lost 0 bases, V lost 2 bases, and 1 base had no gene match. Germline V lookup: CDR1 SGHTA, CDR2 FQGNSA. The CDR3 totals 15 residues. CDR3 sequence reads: CASSLSGGSGNTIYF. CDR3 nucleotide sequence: TGTGCCAGCAGCTTATCAGGGGGCTCTGGAAACACCATATATTTT.

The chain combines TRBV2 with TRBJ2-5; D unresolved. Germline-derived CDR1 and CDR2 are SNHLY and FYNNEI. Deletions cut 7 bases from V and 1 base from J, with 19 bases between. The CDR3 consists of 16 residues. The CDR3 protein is CASIPSRQQLQETQYF. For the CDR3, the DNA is TGTGCCAGCATACCATCCAGGCAGCAGCTCCAAGAGACCCAGTACTTC.

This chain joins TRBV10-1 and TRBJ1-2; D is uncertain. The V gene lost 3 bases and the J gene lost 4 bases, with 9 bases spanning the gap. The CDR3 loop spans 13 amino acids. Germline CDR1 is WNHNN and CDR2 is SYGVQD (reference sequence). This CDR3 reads CASSEWGSYGYTF. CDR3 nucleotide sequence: TGCGCCAGCAGTGAATGGGGATCCTATGGCTACACCTTC.